This TCR beta chain originates from a study of blood T cell repertoires in COVID-19. Study in general: COVID-19 samples from acute and convalescent phases originated in the United States, Italy and Spain. Sources were T cells, B-cell-depleted T cells, or PBMCs; the material itself was cDNA or gDNA.

This CDR3 is 14 amino acids long. Trimming removed 0 bases at V and 3 bases at J, with 10 bases between. Germline V lookup: CDR1 SGDLS, CDR2 YYNGEE. In its sample, this clone was seen once. The repertoire was sequenced with immunoSEQ multiplex PCR; TCRdb's copy has only in-frame clones and lacks some. The data show about 160,000 clones, approximately 85% seen once. Seattle's enrolled individuals joined amid active infection and were then monitored longitudinally. This chain links TRBV9 with TRBJ2-7, with D possibly matching TRBD1 (6 bases). Input material: peripheral blood. The receptor's source is a man older than 75 with COVID-19, enrolled during active disease. The DNA for the CDR3 is TGTGCCAGCAGCGTAGGGCAGGGGAACTACGAGCAGTACTTC. It translates to CASSVGQGNYEQYF.